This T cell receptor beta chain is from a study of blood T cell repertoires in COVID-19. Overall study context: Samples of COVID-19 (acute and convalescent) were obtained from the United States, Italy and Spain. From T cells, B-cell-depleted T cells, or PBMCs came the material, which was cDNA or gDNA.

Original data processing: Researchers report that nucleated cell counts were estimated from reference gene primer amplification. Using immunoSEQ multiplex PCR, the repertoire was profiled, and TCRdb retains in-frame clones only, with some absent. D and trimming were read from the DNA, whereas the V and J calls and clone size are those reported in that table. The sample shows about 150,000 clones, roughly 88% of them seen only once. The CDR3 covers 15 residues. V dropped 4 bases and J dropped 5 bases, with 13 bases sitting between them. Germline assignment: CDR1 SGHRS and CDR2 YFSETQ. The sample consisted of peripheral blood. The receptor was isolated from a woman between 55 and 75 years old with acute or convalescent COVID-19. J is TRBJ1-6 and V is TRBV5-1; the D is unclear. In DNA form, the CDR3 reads TGCGCCAGCAGCACACGCACAGAGAATAATTCACCCCTCCACTTT. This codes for CASSTRTENNSPLHF.